The subject of this entry is one TCR beta chain. Its antigen is unknown. The J segment lost 5 bases and the V segment lost 4 bases, leaving 7 bases of the junction unmatched. Per the germline V gene, CDR1 is SGHTA and CDR2 is FQGNSA. The CDR3 extends over 15 amino acids. Primers: 60 Vbeta forward and 13 Jbeta reverse. Profiled with immunoSEQ multiplex PCR; TCRdb holds only in-frame clones, not every one. This table has approximately 110,000 clones, under 80% appearing once. This sample was taken from a study of cytomegalovirus exposure and HLA in healthy donors. General study results and limits: Rare TCR sequences predominated, though certain public TCRs were found in many donors. The only immune exposure information that was available was CMV serostatus.

The chain couples TRBV7-2 to TRBJ1-4, with 7 positions matching TRBD1. This TCR came from a woman between 50 and 59 years old in good health and CMV-seropositive. What was sequenced was PBMCs. This CDR3 is CASSSSGQRNEKLFF. The DNA of the CDR3 is TGTGCCAGCAGCTCGTCGGGACAGAGAAATGAAAAACTGTTTTTT.